This T cell receptor (beta chain) was profiled in a study of low-dose radiotherapy and immunotherapy resistance in tumors. In the study overall: Each fraction given to Cohort 2 every two weeks delivered 1 Gy, and the total reached 13 Gy over 26 weeks.

V lost 6 bases and J 2 bases, leaving 14 bases between the germline ends. There are 14 residues in the CDR3. Per germline, CDR1 SQVTM and CDR2 ANQGSEA. Gene-specific TRAV and TRBV primers were used for first-strand cDNA, covering alpha and beta chains. For amplifying TCRs, the PCR ran for roughly 20 cycles with Phusion, which was used together with a constant-region primer and the adapter on the V primers. TCRdb analysed the reads with MiXCR anew, one entry per CDR3 protein. The sample yields around 10,000 distinct CDR3 sequences, 65% seen once. The source of this sequence is a human donor with advanced metastatic prostate, ovarian, gallbladder or colorectal cancer (not recorded which). This table probably holds off-target reads from a library built for another chain. The rearrangement links TRBV29-1 to TRBJ1-5; D perhaps matches TRBD1 (6 bases). CDR3 sequence: CSVGQGNGNQPQHF. The CDR3 DNA reads TGCAGCGTCGGGCAGGGGAACGGCAATCAGCCCCAGCATTTT.